This TCR beta chain was recovered during a study of blood T cells in healthy people across ages (dated by TCRdb to the mid-2010s). In terms of the full investigation: In model experiments, template switching captured roughly one uniquely barcoded TCR beta cDNA molecule for every two T cells. Using deep sequencing normalized with unique cDNA molecular identifiers, the study measured how TCR beta repertoire diversity changes with age. Four age groups were formed from the donors: young (average approximately 15 years), middle-aged (just under 40), aged (approximately 60) and long-lived (approximately 78). Donors of different ages were randomly distributed across sequencing lanes to avoid experimental bias. Using the same blood draw, the study looked at two additional independent replicas of 1 million unique cDNA reads for two donors, one aged 18 to 30 and the other aged 80 or older.

General conclusions and limits of the study: Estimates of total diversity from one million sequenced T cells were regarded as lower bounds and underestimates. The percentage of naive T cells measured by flow cytometry correlated strongly with observed TCR beta diversity. Observed TCR beta diversity per million T cells fell roughly linearly with age, and a significant reduction was already apparent by age around 40. Because donor CMV infection status was unknown, age-related changes in expanded clonotypes were potentially confounded. Because profiling used bulk unsorted PBMCs, naive and antigen-experienced compartments could not be compared conclusively. Compared with the aged group, more naive CD4+ T cells, fewer expanded clones and increased TCR diversity were shown by the long-lived group, suggesting age selection.

The donors were roughly 40 Caucasian individuals from Russia, aged roughly 6 to 100 years, who were systemically healthy. Roughly 10 milliliters of peripheral blood were drawn from each donor into EDTA-treated Vacutainer tubes. Ficoll-Paque density-gradient centrifugation was used to isolate PBMCs, with at least 6.5 million per sample. Total RNA, at least 6 micrograms per sample, was extracted from PBMCs with Trizol reagent. Naive CD45RAhigh/CD27high T cell percentages were measured by flow cytometry on a PBMC aliquot from every donor. The method behind the library was 5' RACE. Sequenced on an Illumina HiSeq 2500. A second PCR of about 7 to 12 cycles was performed with a sample-barcoded 5' primer and a J-beta primer mix. A unique molecular identifier was introduced onto each TCR beta cDNA molecule by a template-switch 5' adaptor carrying 12 random nucleotides. At least 2.5 million CDR3-containing paired-end reads were obtained from each sample. The Mint cDNA synthesis kit, primed by a TRBC-specific oligonucleotide, was used to synthesize first-strand cDNA from all RNA. Following uracil-DNA glycosylase treatment, a first 18-cycle PCR with universal primers M1SS and BC2_uni_R was performed on all cDNA. On the study's bioinformatics: Normalization of each sample was performed by random selection of 1 million high-quality reads, each carrying a distinct molecular identifier. Reads with shared molecular identifiers were discarded instead of being binned into consensus sequences. MiTCR, set to a Q25 quality threshold and the strictest error-elimination algorithm, was used for CDR3 identification, clonotype clustering and error correction. Lower-bound total TCR beta diversity was estimated with a nonparametric unseen species model using Euler transformation. The public sequencing data were trimmed at Q25 with fastp and processed into clonotypes with MiXCR by TCRdb, which kept only in-frame beta chains. One record per CDR3 amino acid sequence lists the most common genes and DNA. For this entry, the V and J calls and clone size follow TCRdb and not the study's own pipeline. In all, the sample holds about a million distinct CDR3 sequences, and around 54% of those were seen once. Of the sample, over 20% is held by the ten largest clones.

This clonotype was observed a single time. What antigen it recognizes has not been identified. Base quality data are lacking; no much larger clone is found one base away. Specimen: blood. This sequence originates from a woman aged 60 to 75 in good health.

The nucleotides are TGTGCCAGCAGCCTCACCCGACCTAGCTCCTACAATGAGCAGTTCTTC. Translated, it gives CASSLTRPSSYNEQFF. The V and J segments used are TRBV6-2 or TRBV6-3 and TRBJ2-1; the D gene is unclear. V loses 6 bases of germline sequence and J loses 0 bases, and the interval between the two ends is 15 bases. The germline V gene gives CDR1 as MNHEY and CDR2 as SVGEGT. The CDR3 holds 16 amino acids from the cysteine to the phenylalanine. The DNA shown is the 48-base CDR3, in frame from base 1.